A single T cell receptor (beta chain) is shown here with its context. At one boundary the junction diverges from the germline segment, which might be a read error. These data belong to a study of tumor-infiltrating lymphocytes in primary liver carcinoma. The wider study: Patients included men and women of 30 to 69 years. All lesions had stage T1-T3 N0M0 and about 4 to 10 cm widths.

Total RNA amounting to around 540 ng was the source from which TCR beta cDNA was made with a constant-region primer. Slightly modified ARM-PCR served as the procedure for the TCR beta libraries. These libraries came from three rounds of nested multiplex PCR. Rounds one and two of PCR, each of 10 cycles, were primed with TRBV1-TRBV30 forward primers and a C-beta reverse primer. TCRdb re-called the multiplex PCR reads with MiXCR, one entry per CDR3 protein. The sample has about 110,000 distinct CDR3 sequences; approximately 82% are singletons. This CDR3 is 14 amino acids long. Germline V lookup: CDR1 SGHKS, CDR2 YYEKEE (reference sequence). Both RNA and DNA were isolated together from approximately 20-30 mg of bulk tissue that had not been sorted.

This sequence was found in a man aged 35 to 55 with primary liver carcinoma and hepatitis B virus infection. Input material: liver tumor tissue from sampling region 3. The subset here: tumor region T3, left-lateral pole. The chain employs TRBV5-5 and TRBJ2-5; 11 bases are a match to TRBD2. The chain's CDR3 is CANSSKTSGETQHF. The DNA of the CDR3 is TGTGCCAACAGCTCGAAGACTAGCGGGGAGACCCAGCACTTC.